The T cell receptor beta chain under discussion was sequenced for a study of blood T cell dynamics during melanoma immunotherapy. Study results and limitations: The study could not tell melanoma-specific clones from general immune activation.

Produced via immunoSEQ multiplex PCR; TCRdb's table is partial and in-frame only. This sample has more than 15,000 clones, with 83% found just once. The time point: pre-treatment baseline. Samples come from before therapy and from week 3 after the first blockade cycle. There are 17 residues in the CDR3. Losses at the gene ends were 0 bases for V and 1 base for J; bases not matched to a gene: 7. Remarks on this clone: Antigen unknown.

The chain recombines TRBV23-1 with TRBJ2-3, with 7 positions matching TRBD1. TRBV23-1 is an ORF, and what it does is uncertain. This sample comprised blood, obtained from a patient treated with checkpoint blockade. The TCR sequence derives from a human donor with melanoma. The CDR3 sequence is CASSQSGRTGRTDTQYF. The CDR3 bases are TGCGCCAGCAGTCAATCCGGAAGGACAGGACGCACAGATACGCAGTATTTT.